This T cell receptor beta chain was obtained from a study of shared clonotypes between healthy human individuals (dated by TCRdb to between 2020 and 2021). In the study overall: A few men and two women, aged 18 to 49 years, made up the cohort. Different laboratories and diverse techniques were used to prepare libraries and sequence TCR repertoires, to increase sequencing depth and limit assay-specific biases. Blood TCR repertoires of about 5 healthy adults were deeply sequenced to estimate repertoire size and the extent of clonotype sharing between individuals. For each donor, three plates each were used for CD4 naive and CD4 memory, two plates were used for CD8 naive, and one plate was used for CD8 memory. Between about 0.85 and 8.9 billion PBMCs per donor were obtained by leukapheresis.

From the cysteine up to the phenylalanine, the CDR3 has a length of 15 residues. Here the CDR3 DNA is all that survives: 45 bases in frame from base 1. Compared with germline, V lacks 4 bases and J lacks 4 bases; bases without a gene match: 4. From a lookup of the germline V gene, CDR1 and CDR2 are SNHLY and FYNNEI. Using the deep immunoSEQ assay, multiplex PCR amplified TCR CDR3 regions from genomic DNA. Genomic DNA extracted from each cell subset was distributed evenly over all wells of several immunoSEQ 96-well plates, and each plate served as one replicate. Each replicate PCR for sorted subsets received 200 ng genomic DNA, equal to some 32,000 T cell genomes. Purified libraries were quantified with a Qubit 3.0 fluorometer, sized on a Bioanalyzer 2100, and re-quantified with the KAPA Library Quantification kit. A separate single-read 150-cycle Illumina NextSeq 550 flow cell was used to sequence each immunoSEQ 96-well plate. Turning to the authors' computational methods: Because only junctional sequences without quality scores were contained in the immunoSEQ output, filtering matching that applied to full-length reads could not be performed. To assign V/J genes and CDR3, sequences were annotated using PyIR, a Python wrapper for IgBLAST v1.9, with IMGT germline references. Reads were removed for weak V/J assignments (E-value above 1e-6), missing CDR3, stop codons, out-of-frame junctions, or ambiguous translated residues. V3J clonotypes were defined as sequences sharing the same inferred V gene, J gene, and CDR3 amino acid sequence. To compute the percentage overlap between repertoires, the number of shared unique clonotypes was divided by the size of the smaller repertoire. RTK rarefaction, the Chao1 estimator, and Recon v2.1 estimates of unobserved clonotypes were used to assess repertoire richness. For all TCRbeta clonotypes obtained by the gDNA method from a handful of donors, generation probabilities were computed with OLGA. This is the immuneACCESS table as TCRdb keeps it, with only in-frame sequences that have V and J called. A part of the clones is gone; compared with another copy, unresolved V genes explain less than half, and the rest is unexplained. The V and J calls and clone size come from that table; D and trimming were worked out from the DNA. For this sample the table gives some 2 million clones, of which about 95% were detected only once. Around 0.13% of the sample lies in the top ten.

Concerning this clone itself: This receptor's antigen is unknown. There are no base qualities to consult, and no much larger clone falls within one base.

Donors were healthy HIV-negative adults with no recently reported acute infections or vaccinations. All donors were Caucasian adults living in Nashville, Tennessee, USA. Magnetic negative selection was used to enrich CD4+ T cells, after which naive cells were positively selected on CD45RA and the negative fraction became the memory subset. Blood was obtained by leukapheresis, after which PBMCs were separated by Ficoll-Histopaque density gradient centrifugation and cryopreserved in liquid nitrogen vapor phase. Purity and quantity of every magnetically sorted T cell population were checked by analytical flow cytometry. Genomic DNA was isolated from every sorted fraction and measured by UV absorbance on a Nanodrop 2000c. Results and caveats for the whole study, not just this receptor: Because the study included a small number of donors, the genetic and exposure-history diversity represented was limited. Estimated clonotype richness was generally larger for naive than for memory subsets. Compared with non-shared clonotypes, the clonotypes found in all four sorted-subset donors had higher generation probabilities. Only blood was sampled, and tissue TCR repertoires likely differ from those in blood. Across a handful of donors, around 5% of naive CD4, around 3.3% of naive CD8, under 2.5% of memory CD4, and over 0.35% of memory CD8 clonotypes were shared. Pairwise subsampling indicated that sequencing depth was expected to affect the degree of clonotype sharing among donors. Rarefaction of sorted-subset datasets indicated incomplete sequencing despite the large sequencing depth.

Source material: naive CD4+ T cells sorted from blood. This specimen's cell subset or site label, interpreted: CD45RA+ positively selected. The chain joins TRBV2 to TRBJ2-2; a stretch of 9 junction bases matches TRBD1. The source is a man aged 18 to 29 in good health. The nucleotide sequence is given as TGTGCCAGCAGTGGTGACAGGGGGTTCACCGGGGAGCTGTTTTTT. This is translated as CASSGDRGFTGELFF.